This T cell receptor beta chain was recorded in a study of T cells in Graves' hyperthyroidism and ophthalmopathy. Turning to the study itself: Peripheral blood specimens were obtained at initial diagnosis, prior to any treatment.

The germline CDR1 and CDR2 sequences are SGHDT and YYEEEE. Between the trimmed V and J ends, which lost 5 bases and 7 bases, there was a span of 15 bases. The CDR3 is 13 amino acids. It was RNA transcripts that yielded the amplified TCR beta CDR3 regions. When the TCR CDR3 underwent first-round RT-PCR, the HTBI primer set was used. In TCRdb, the multiplex PCR reads were re-called with MiXCR into one record per CDR3 protein. Among hundreds of thousands of distinct CDR3 sequences, roughly 15% were seen once, and the ten largest hold roughly 3.5%. What was sequenced was blood. This clonotype was obtained from a woman in her thirties or forties with Graves' ophthalmopathy. The V call is TRBV5-6, the J call TRBJ1-1; D gene uncertain. The CDR3 here is CASSETRVHEAFF. The CDR3 bases are TGTGCCAGCAGTGAAACCCGGGTCCATGAAGCTTTCTTT. Drawing the rest from reference TRBV5-6 and TRBJ1-1, the complete variable domain is DAGVTQSPTHLIKTRGQQVTLRCSPKSGHDTVSWYQQALGQGPQFIFQYYEEEERQRGNFPDRFSGHQFPNYSSELNVNALLLGDSALYLCASSETRVHEAFFGQGTRLTVV.